Shown below are 27 T cell receptor beta chains from a single sample sequenced in a study of response to subunit inactivated influenza vaccine. Via MiXCR, TCRdb re-called the RT-PCR reads, giving one row per CDR3 protein. Counted here are some 540,000 distinct CDR3 sequences, 20% to 25% occurring once; the ten biggest clones make up approximately 2.9%. These same data were also listed under a study on T cells expressing NK-cell markers. That work states: Synthesis of TCR beta cDNA relied on 5'RACE template switching carrying UMIs.

The material sequenced was CD4+ T cells sorted from PBMCs, taken 11 to 12 days after vaccination. These TCRs come from a man aged 45-65 years who received an inactivated influenza vaccine.

This clonotype was seen a few times. This rearrangement joins TRBV6-6 to TRBJ2-7; D is ambiguous. Trimming took off 6 bases at V and 2 bases at J, with 11 bases between the two ends. The germline CDR1 and CDR2 sequences are MNHNY and SVGAGI (reference sequence). CDR3 length: 13 amino acids. The DNA for the CDR3 is TGTGCCAGCAGGTGCTCCCTCCCCTACGAGCAGTACTTC. It yields the protein CASRCSLPYEQYF.

The chain employs TRBV3-1 and TRBJ2-5; D remains unclear. CDR1 LGHDT and CDR2 YNNKEL come from the germline V gene (reference sequence). V shed 1 base and J shed 5 bases, with 8 bases lying between them. The CDR3 consists of 13 residues. CDR3 nucleotides: TGTGCCAGCAGCCAAGGTTTAAAGGAGACCCAGTACTTC. Protein: CASSQGLKETQYF.

The V and J genes are TRBV10-3 and TRBJ2-3; D is ambiguous. The V end lost 6 bases, the J end lost 0 bases, and 7 bases lay between the germline ends. This CDR3 is 13 amino acids long. In germline, CDR1 is ENHRY, CDR2 SYGVKD. Written as DNA, the CDR3 is TGTGCCATCAGATATACTAGCACAGATACGCAGTATTTT. This sequence encodes CAIRYTSTDTQYF.

Only one count was recorded for this clonotype. This chain uses TRBV27 with TRBJ1-1; D is ambiguous. V lost 5 bases, J lost 11 bases, and 18 bases lay in between. In germline, CDR1 is MNHEY, CDR2 SMNVEV (reference sequence). This CDR3 comprises 13 residues. CDR3 bases: TGTGCCAGCAGTATTACCTGGACCGCCCGGGCTTTCTTT. This codes for CASSITWTARAFF.

This rearrangement joins TRBV6-1 to TRBJ1-4; TRBD1 might be the D (5 bases). CDR1 and CDR2 (germline): MNHNS, SASEGT. Trimming stripped 6 bases from V and 4 bases from J, with 15 bases between. The CDR3 runs 15 residues. The chain's CDR3 is CASRPTGTLNEKLFF. CDR3 bases: TGTGCCAGCAGGCCGACCGGGACCCTTAATGAAAAACTGTTTTTT.

The chain carries TRBV5-1 and TRBJ2-1, with a weak D call TRBD2 (5 bases). Germline V gene sequence: CDR1 SGHRS, CDR2 YFSETQ. The CDR3 covers 15 residues. V was clipped by 5 bases and J by 2 bases, with 14 bases between them. CDR3 in amino acids: CASRAAGLTYNEQFF. CDR3 coding DNA: TGCGCCAGCAGGGCGGCGGGCCTAACCTACAATGAGCAGTTCTTC.

The chain uses TRBV20-1 and TRBJ2-7; 11 bases agree with TRBD2. CDR1 and CDR2 (germline): DFQATT, SNEGSKA (reference sequence). V shed 3 bases, J shed 6 bases, and the junction held 4 bases outside the gene matches. CDR3 size: 13 residues. CDR3 region: CSARTSGIGEQYF. The CDR3 nucleotides are TGCAGTGCTAGGACTAGCGGGATTGGCGAGCAGTACTTC.

At least ten counts were recorded for this clonotype. This chain joins TRBV2 and TRBJ2-5; 8 bases map to TRBD1. The CDR3 loop spans 12 amino acids. Germline V gene data show CDR1 as SNHLY and CDR2 as FYNNEI. Germline trimming cut 4 bases from V and 5 bases from J; bases unmatched to any gene: 0. The CDR3 spells CASSGQGETQYF. The CDR3 nucleotides read TGTGCCAGCAGTGGACAGGGGGAGACCCAGTACTTC.

V is TRBV7-2 and J is TRBJ2-7; tentative D call: TRBD1 (5 bases). This CDR3 contains 14 residues. The V and J ends lost 1 base and 1 base respectively, with 8 bases between them. Germline V CDR1 and CDR2: SGHTA, FQGNSA. The CDR3 DNA reads as TGTGCCAGCAGCTTAGGGGGCCAGTCCTACGAGCAGTACTTC. Translating it yields CASSLGGQSYEQYF.

In this sample, this clonotype turned up a few times. The genes are TRBV28 and TRBJ1-1; TRBD1 matches at 8 bases. The J segment lost 11 bases and the V segment lost 6 bases, leaving 5 bases of the junction unmatched. CDR3 length: 11 amino acids. The germline V gene has CDR1 MDHEN and CDR2 SYDVKM. In DNA form, the CDR3 reads TGTGCCAGCAGCAGGGACAGGTTGGCTTTCTTT. Encoded protein: CASSRDRLAFF.

This clonotype occurred many times. The chain combines TRBV5-1 with TRBJ1-2; D gene ambiguous. The germline V and J ends were trimmed by 0 bases and 3 bases, with 9 bases remaining between them. This CDR3 has 14 residues. Looked up from germline, CDR1 is SGHRS and CDR2 is YFSETQ. The CDR3 is CASSLADGHYGYTF. The CDR3 DNA reads TGCGCCAGCAGCTTGGCCGACGGGCACTATGGCTACACCTTC.

Turning to this clonotype: One end of the junction is discordant with germline, which a read error may explain. J is TRBJ1-1 and V is TRBV5-5; 8 bases are shared with TRBD1. In germline, CDR1 is SGHKS, CDR2 YYEKEE (reference sequence). The CDR3 has 14 residues. CDR3 coding DNA: TGTTCCAGCAGCTTCGGACAGGGGAACACTGAAGCTTTCTTT. It encodes CSSSFGQGNTEAFF.

This clonotype was found a few times. The chain recombines TRBV25-1 with TRBJ1-2, with no clear D. Trimming stripped 5 bases from V and 2 bases from J, with 6 bases between. CDR1 is MGHDK and CDR2 is SYGVNS in the germline V gene. CDR3 size: 12 residues. The CDR3 reads CASSQRNYGYTF. In DNA, the CDR3 is TGTGCCAGCAGTCAACGAAACTATGGCTACACCTTC.

The gene calls are TRBV6-2 or TRBV6-3 and TRBJ1-1, with D unclear. The V end was cut by 2 bases, the J end by 3 bases, with 7 bases between. CDR1 and CDR2 from the germline V gene are MNHEY and SVGEGT. CDR3 length: 13 residues. CDR3 nucleotides: TGTGCCAGCAGTTACGGGCGGGACACTGAAGCTTTCTTT. This encodes CASSYGRDTEAFF.

This clonotype occurred a few times. The chain employs TRBV27 and TRBJ2-1; TRBD2 matches 7 bases. Germline CDR1 and CDR2: MNHEY and SMNVEV (reference sequence). The CDR3 totals 16 residues. Trimming at V came to 5 bases and at J to 1 base, leaving 8 bases not matched to a gene. CDR3: CASSRQAGPSYNEQFF. CDR3 in DNA: TGTGCCAGCAGTCGCCAAGCGGGGCCTTCCTACAATGAGCAGTTCTTC.

This clonotype was counted ten times or more. The genes are TRBV12-3 or TRBV12-4 and TRBJ2-1; 14 bases are a match to TRBD2. The CDR3 covers 15 residues. With 6 bases clipped from V and 8 bases from J, the junction kept 6 bases outside the gene matches. The CDR3 DNA reads TGTGCCAGCAGCCCCGGACTAGCGGGGGGACATGAGCAGTTCTTC. Protein: CASSPGLAGGHEQFF.

This chain uses TRBV20-1 with TRBJ1-1; maybe TRBD1 (5 bases). There are 13 residues in the CDR3. CDR1 is DFQATT and CDR2 is SNEGSKA in the germline V gene (reference sequence). Trimming cost V 3 bases and J 5 bases, with 13 bases left between them. CDR3 bases: TGCAGTGCTAGTGAGGAGGGGCGAACTGAAGCTTTCTTT. This codes for CSASEEGRTEAFF.

This clonotype was detected only a few times. This chain joins TRBV5-4 and TRBJ2-1; weak D call: TRBD2 (5 bases). Trimming shortened V by 2 bases and J by 3 bases, and 9 bases separated the two germline ends. The CDR3 is made up of 14 amino acids. CDR1 is SGHNT, CDR2 YYREEE, per germline (reference sequence). The CDR3 loop reads CASSFSGIYNEQFF. The DNA of the CDR3 is TGTGCCAGCAGCTTTTCGGGAATCTACAATGAGCAGTTCTTC. Full variable domain (rest looked up from reference TRBV5-4 and TRBJ2-1): ETGVTQSPTHLIKTRGQQVTLRCSSQSGHNTVSWYQQALGQGPQFIFQYYREEENGRGNFPPRFSGLQFPNYSSELNVNALELDDSALYLCASSFSGIYNEQFFGPGTRLTVL.

This clonotype was recorded a few times. This sequence joins TRBV7-2 and TRBJ2-1; no reliable D call. With 1 base removed from V and 3 bases from J, the gap between germline ends came to 7 bases. Germline values: CDR1 SGHTA, CDR2 FQGNSA. The CDR3 is 14 residues long. CDR3 amino acids: CASSLVWDYNEQFF. CDR3 bases: TGTGCCAGCAGCTTAGTTTGGGACTACAATGAGCAGTTCTTC.

V is TRBV7-9 and J is TRBJ2-1; TRBD2 matches 10 bases. CDR1 SEHNR and CDR2 FQNEAQ come from the germline V gene (reference sequence). J gave up 4 bases and V 3 bases, and 6 bases lay outside the gene matches. The CDR3 contains 16 residues. CDR3 protein: CASSFKSGGGYNEQFF. The DNA for the CDR3 is TGTGCCAGCAGCTTTAAGAGCGGGGGGGGTTACAATGAGCAGTTCTTC.

This sequence joins TRBV20-1 and TRBJ2-1; D not certain. The CDR3 contains 10 residues. Germline CDR1 DFQATT, CDR2 SNEGSKA (reference sequence). The V end lost 3 bases, the J end lost 13 bases, and 10 bases lay between the germline ends. CDR3 nucleotide sequence: TGCAGTGCTAGGCTAGAGTACCAGTTCTTC. Translating gives CSARLEYQFF.

This chain uses TRBV6-1 with TRBJ2-4; D possibly uses TRBD1 or TRBD2 (5 bases each). V was pared by 3 bases and J by 6 bases, with 15 bases between. Germline CDR1 and CDR2: MNHNS and SASEGT. The length of the CDR3 is 15 residues. CDR3 in DNA: TGTGCCAGCAGTGAGACTTCAGGGAGTCCAAACATTCAGTACTTC. Translating it yields CASSETSGSPNIQYF.

This clonotype was detected only a few times. The V call is TRBV4-1, the J call TRBJ2-2; tentatively, D is TRBD2 (6 bases). The CDR3 has 15 amino acids. Looked up from germline, CDR1 is MGHRA and CDR2 is YSYEKL. The germline V and J ends were trimmed by 4 bases and 3 bases, with 12 bases remaining between them. Here the CDR3 DNA reads TGCGCCAGCAGCCGCCGGGACTCTTACACCGGGGAGCTGTTTTTT. Amino acids: CASSRRDSYTGELFF.

This clonotype has a count of ten or more. The genes are TRBV5-1 and TRBJ2-3; D is possibly TRBD2 (6 bases). The V gene lost 0 bases and the J gene lost 2 bases, with 16 bases spanning the gap. The CDR3 covers 17 residues. Germline loops: CDR1 SGHRS, CDR2 YFSETQ. The CDR3 nucleotides read TGCGCCAGCAGCTTGGCCGACGGGGTGCGGGACACAGATACGCAGTATTTT. It codes for CASSLADGVRDTDTQYF. The full variable domain, with the rest looked up from reference TRBV5-1 and TRBJ2-3, is KAGVTQTPRYLIKTRGQQVTLSCSPISGHRSVSWYQQTPGQGLQFLFEYFSETQRNKGNFPGRFSGRQFSNSRSEMNVSTLELGDSALYLCASSLADGVRDTDTQYFGPGTRLTVL.

This clonotype was observed a few times. In nucleotides, the CDR3 is TGTGCCAGCAGCCGTTTAAAGGGACAGGGGACCACAGATACGCAGTATTTT. Protein product: CASSRLKGQGTTDTQYF. The chain has TRBV14 and TRBJ2-3, with TRBD1 matching 10 bases. The germline CDR1 and CDR2 sequences are SGHDN and FVKESK. Unmatched junction bases numbered 9, after V lost 4 bases and J lost 2 bases. CDR3 length: 17 amino acids.

DNA for the CDR3: TGTGCCAGCAGCTTAAAGCGGACAGCATCCTACGAGCAGTACTTC. This translates into CASSLKRTASYEQYF. J is TRBJ2-7 and V is TRBV7-8, with D possibly TRBD1 on 6 matching bases. V lost 2 bases to trimming and J lost 1 base, with 12 bases between them. Germline CDR1 and CDR2: SGHVS and FQNEAQ. The CDR3 length is 15 residues.

The chain joins TRBV7-2 to TRBJ2-5; D is ambiguous. Looked up from germline, CDR1 is SGHTA and CDR2 is FQGNSA. CDR3 length: 14 amino acids. Trimming shortened V by 0 bases and J by 2 bases, and 7 bases separated the two germline ends. The CDR3, as DNA: TGTGCCAGCAGCTTAGCGGCCGCGCAAGAGACCCAGTACTTC. It encodes CASSLAAAQETQYF.